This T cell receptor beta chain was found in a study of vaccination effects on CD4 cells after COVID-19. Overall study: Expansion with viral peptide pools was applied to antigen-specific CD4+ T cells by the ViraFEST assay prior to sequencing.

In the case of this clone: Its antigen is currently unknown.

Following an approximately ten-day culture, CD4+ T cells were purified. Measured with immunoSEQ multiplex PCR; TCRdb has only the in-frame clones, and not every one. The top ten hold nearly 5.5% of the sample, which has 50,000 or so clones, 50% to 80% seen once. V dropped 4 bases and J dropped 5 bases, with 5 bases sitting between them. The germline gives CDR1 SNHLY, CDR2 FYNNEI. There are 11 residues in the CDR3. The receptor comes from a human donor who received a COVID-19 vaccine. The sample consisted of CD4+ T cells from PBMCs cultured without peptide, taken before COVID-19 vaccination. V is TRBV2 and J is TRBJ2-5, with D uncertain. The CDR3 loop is CASSVRETQYF. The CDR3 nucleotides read TGTGCCAGCAGTGTTAGGGAGACCCAGTACTTC.